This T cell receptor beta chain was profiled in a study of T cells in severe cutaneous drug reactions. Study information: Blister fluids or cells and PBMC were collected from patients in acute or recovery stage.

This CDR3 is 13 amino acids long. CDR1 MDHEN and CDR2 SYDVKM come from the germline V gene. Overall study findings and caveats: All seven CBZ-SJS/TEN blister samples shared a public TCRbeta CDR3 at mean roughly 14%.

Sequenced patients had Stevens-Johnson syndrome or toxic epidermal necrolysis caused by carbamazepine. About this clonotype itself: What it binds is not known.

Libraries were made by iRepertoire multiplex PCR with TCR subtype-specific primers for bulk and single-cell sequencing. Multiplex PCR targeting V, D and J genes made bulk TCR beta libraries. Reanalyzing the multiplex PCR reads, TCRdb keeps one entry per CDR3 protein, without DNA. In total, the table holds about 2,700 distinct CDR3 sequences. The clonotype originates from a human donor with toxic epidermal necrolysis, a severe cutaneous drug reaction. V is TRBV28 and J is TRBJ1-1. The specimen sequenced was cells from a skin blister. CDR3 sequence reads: CASSLDGNTEAFF.